The next 12 T cell receptor beta chains were all read from a single sample in a study of T cell responses to AZD1222 COVID-19 vaccine. Sequencing was performed with immunoSEQ multiplex PCR; in TCRdb, only in-frame clones are kept and a portion is missing. Of about 69,000 clones listed, roughly 85% are singletons. Specimen: peripheral blood, collected 28 days after the second AZD1222 dose. The receptors shown here come from an adult who received the AZD1222 COVID-19 vaccine.

This chain uses TRBV30 with TRBJ1-2; D unclear. The CDR3 loop spans 11 amino acids. In germline, CDR1 is GTSNPN, CDR2 SVGIG (reference sequence). V was trimmed by 5 bases and J by 0 bases, leaving 4 bases between them. CDR3 amino acids: CAWVTNYGYTF. The DNA for the CDR3 is TGTGCCTGGGTAACTAACTATGGCTACACCTTC.

This rearrangement joins TRBV29-1 to TRBJ2-7; D not resolved. Trimming removed 1 base from V and 7 bases from J, with 8 bases in between. Looked up from germline, CDR1 is SQVTM and CDR2 is ANQGSEA. The CDR3 runs to 11 residues. The DNA for the CDR3 is TGCAGCGTTGAAGGGGCCTCGGAGCAGTACTTC. Residues: CSVEGASEQYF.

The V and J genes are TRBV29-1 and TRBJ2-3; no firm D call. V dropped 1 base and J dropped 1 base, with 6 bases sitting between them. The CDR3 is 13 amino acids. Per germline, CDR1 SQVTM and CDR2 ANQGSEA. The CDR3 loop is CSVEVQGTDTQYF. In DNA, the CDR3 is TGCAGCGTTGAAGTGCAGGGCACAGATACGCAGTATTTT.

The chain employs TRBV11-1 and TRBJ2-5; 13 bases agree with TRBD2. J was trimmed by 5 bases and V by 5 bases; bases with no gene match: 5. The length of the CDR3 is 15 residues. Germline CDR1 and CDR2: SGHAT and FQDESV (reference sequence). This chain's CDR3 is CASSQGLAGLETQYF. The DNA of the CDR3 is TGTGCCAGCAGCCAGGGACTAGCGGGATTGGAGACCCAGTACTTC.

The CDR3 here is CASSPTRLDTQYF. The CDR3 region has the DNA TGCGCCAGCAGCCCTACTAGATTAGATACGCAGTATTTT. The J gene is TRBJ2-3, the V gene TRBV5-1, with D maybe TRBD2 (5 bases). This CDR3 has 13 residues. Trimming left V 4 bases short and J 5 bases short, with 11 bases between. Germline V CDR1 and CDR2: SGHRS, YFSETQ. Full variable domain (outside the CDR3, taken from reference TRBV5-1 and TRBJ2-3): KAGVTQTPRYLIKTRGQQVTLSCSPISGHRSVSWYQQTPGQGLQFLFEYFSETQRNKGNFPGRFSGRQFSNSRSEMNVSTLELGDSALYLCASSPTRLDTQYFGPGTRLTVL.

J is TRBJ1-1 and V is TRBV5-1, with D hard to call. This CDR3 is 11 amino acids long. CDR1 is SGHRS and CDR2 is YFSETQ in the germline V gene. The V and J ends lost 4 bases and 11 bases respectively, with 12 bases between them. The CDR3 DNA follows: TGCGCCAGCAGCCGCCTGGGTGCGGCTTTCTTT. Amino acids: CASSRLGAAFF.

This clone was recorded only once. V gene TRBV5-1 combines with J gene TRBJ1-3; 7 bases fit TRBD1. CDR1 SGHRS and CDR2 YFSETQ come from the germline V gene. V shed 0 bases, J shed 4 bases, and the junction held 7 bases outside the gene matches. The length of the CDR3 is 16 residues. CDR3 in DNA: TGCGCCAGCAGCTTGGAGGGGGCAGGGGTCGGAAACACCATATATTTT. Its protein product is CASSLEGAGVGNTIYF. Filled out from reference TRBV5-1 and TRBJ1-3, the complete variable domain reads KAGVTQTPRYLIKTRGQQVTLSCSPISGHRSVSWYQQTPGQGLQFLFEYFSETQRNKGNFPGRFSGRQFSNSRSEMNVSTLELGDSALYLCASSLEGAGVGNTIYFGEGSWLTVV.

The V call is TRBV7-8, the J call TRBJ2-3, with no clear D. This CDR3 comprises 17 residues. Germline V gene sequence: CDR1 SGHVS, CDR2 FQNEAQ. The V end was cut by 4 bases, the J end by 0 bases, with 17 bases between. CDR3 protein: CASSSEDGHLSTDTQYF. The DNA of the CDR3 is TGTGCCAGCAGCTCCGAGGACGGTCATCTTAGCACAGATACGCAGTATTTT.

The chain couples TRBV30 to TRBJ1-1; D gene unclear. Germline loops: CDR1 GTSNPN, CDR2 SVGIG (reference sequence). V was clipped by 3 bases and J by 1 base, with 9 bases between them. This CDR3 has 13 residues. As DNA, the CDR3 is TGTGCCTGGAGGATGACACGGAACACTGAAGCTTTCTTT. It specifies CAWRMTRNTEAFF.

This chain joins TRBV11-2 and TRBJ2-3, with D hard to call. Germline assignment: CDR1 SGHAT and CDR2 FQNNGV. CDR3 length: 11 amino acids. Trimming removed 5 bases from V and 5 bases from J, with 5 bases in between. The CDR3 DNA sequence: TGTGCCAGCAGCCCCTTAGATACGCAGTATTTT. This encodes CASSPLDTQYF. The full variable domain, rest sourced from reference TRBV11-2 and TRBJ2-3, is EAGVAQSPRYKIIEKRQSVAFWCNPISGHATLYWYQQILGQGPKLLIQFQNNGVVDDSQLPKDRFSAERLKGVDSTLKIQPAKLEDSAVYLCASSPLDTQYFGPGTRLTVL.

The rearrangement joins TRBV19 to TRBJ1-1; the D gene is possibly TRBD1 (6 bases). Germline-derived CDR1 and CDR2 are LNHDA and SQIVND (reference sequence). The CDR3 totals 13 residues. V was cut by 5 bases and J by 5 bases, with 12 bases left in between. The CDR3: CASSVTGSTEAFF. CDR3 DNA: TGTGCCAGTAGTGTTACAGGGTCTACTGAAGCTTTCTTT.

The table lists this clone with a few counts. The genes are TRBV18 and TRBJ2-2; no clear D gene. V lost 0 bases and J 6 bases, leaving 11 bases between the germline ends. This CDR3 is built from 15 residues. Germline V gene data show CDR1 as KGHSH and CDR2 as LQKENI. DNA of the CDR3: TGTGCCAGCTCACCACCGTCCGACGGCGCCGGGGAGCTGTTTTTT. It translates to CASSPPSDGAGELFF.